One and the same sample provided the 24 T cell receptor beta chains below, sequenced in a study of early T cells in non-severe SARS-CoV-2 infection. TCRdb called the 5' RACE reads again in MiXCR, with one record for every CDR3 protein. This repertoire shows more than 35,000 distinct CDR3 sequences, 3.5% to 4% found once; its top ten account for 9% to 10%. Sequences were obtained from whole blood. The origin of the receptors is an adult who was a healthcare worker with PCR-confirmed SARS-CoV-2 infection or an uninfected control (not recorded which).

There are a few counts of this clonotype. This chain connects TRBV11-1 to TRBJ2-1; 11 nucleotides match TRBD2. The V gene's germline CDR1 is SGHAT and CDR2 FQDESV (reference sequence). Losses at the gene ends were 5 bases for V and 0 bases for J; bases not matched to a gene: 15. The length of the CDR3 is 20 residues. The CDR3 nucleotides read TGTGCCAGCAGCCAACCGAGGAGTAGCGGGAGGGGGAGCTCCTACAATGAGCAGTTCTTC. Encoded protein: CASSQPRSSGRGSSYNEQFF.

This clonotype was seen more than once but under ten times. The rearrangement uses TRBV12-3 or TRBV12-4 and TRBJ1-4; D is unresolved. Deletions cut 3 bases from V and 5 bases from J, with 7 bases between. The CDR3 covers 13 residues. CDR3 amino acids: CASSLLPNEKLFF. The CDR3 bases are TGTGCCAGCAGTTTGCTCCCAAATGAAAAACTGTTTTTT.

This clonotype was observed many times. This chain joins TRBV4-3 and TRBJ1-1; 7 bases agree with TRBD1. The CDR3 has 18 residues. CDR1 LGHNA and CDR2 YSLEER come from the germline V gene. V lost 1 base to trimming and J lost 2 bases; unmatched junction nucleotides: 13. CDR3: CASSQGLGDSSINTEAFF. CDR3 nucleotide sequence: TGCGCCAGCAGCCAAGGCCTGGGGGACAGCAGCATTAACACTGAAGCTTTCTTT.

The sample holds many counts of this clonotype. J is TRBJ1-1 and V is TRBV5-1; 7 bases are a match to TRBD1. CDR1 SGHRS and CDR2 YFSETQ come from the germline V gene. The V gene end was trimmed by 4 bases and the J gene end by 4 bases; junction bases not matched to a gene: 10. CDR3 length: 15 amino acids. This CDR3 is CASSPPRQGGTEAFF. The CDR3, as DNA: TGCGCCAGCAGCCCGCCCCGACAGGGAGGCACTGAAGCTTTCTTT.

This clonotype has ten or more counts. For the CDR3, the DNA is TGTGCCAGCAGTTTAGACAGGCACTCTGGGGCCAACGTCCTGACTTTC. It is translated as CASSLDRHSGANVLTF. This chain links TRBV12-3 or TRBV12-4 with TRBJ2-6, with D tentatively TRBD1 (5 bases). The CDR3 sequence is 16 residues long. V lost 1 base, J lost 0 bases, and 7 bases lay in between.

This clonotype was seen many times. The genes are TRBV27 and TRBJ1-2; TRBD1 matches at 8 bases. Trimming at V came to 5 bases and at J to 6 bases, leaving 2 bases not matched to a gene. This CDR3 comprises 12 residues. Germline CDR1 is MNHEY and CDR2 is SMNVEV (reference sequence). CDR3 coding DNA: TGTGCCAGCAGTGGGACAGGCGATGGCTACACCTTC. Translated: CASSGTGDGYTF.

This clonotype was found many times. A junction end diverges from the germline sequence, so it may reflect a read error. The chain employs TRBV7-7 and TRBJ2-1; 9 positions agree with TRBD2. The CDR3 extends over 15 amino acids. Germline assignment: CDR1 SSHAT and CDR2 FNYEAQ (reference sequence). The CDR3 bases are TGTGCTAGCAGCTTAGGTAGCGGGAGAGGCAATGAGCAGTTCTTC. This encodes CASSLGSGRGNEQFF.

By its share, this clonotype is medium-sized (0.01 to 0.1%). V and J are TRBV19 and TRBJ2-1; tentatively, D is TRBD1 or TRBD2 (5 bases each). From germline, CDR1 is LNHDA and CDR2 SQIVND (reference sequence). Trimming took 5 bases from V and 9 from J, leaving 17 bases between them. The CDR3 length is 14 residues. The CDR3 DNA reads as TGTGCCAGTAGTGCCCCCGGGGCGTTTAGTGAGCAGTTCTTC. Protein sequence: CASSAPGAFSEQFF.

This clonotype was picked up many times. The chain is built from TRBV5-6 and TRBJ2-3, with 7 bases identical to TRBD1. CDR3 length: 18 amino acids. CDR1 and CDR2 from the germline V gene are SGHDT and YYEEEE. V lost 5 bases and J lost 1; bases outside the gene matches: 16. The CDR3, as DNA: TGTGCCAGCAGGTCGACAGGGTTTACTTTGGAAGGCACAGATACGCAGTATTTT. It yields the protein CASRSTGFTLEGTDTQYF.

V gene TRBV28 combines with J gene TRBJ1-2; D is possibly TRBD1 (5 bases). This CDR3 contains 13 residues. CDR1 and CDR2 (germline): MDHEN, SYDVKM. Trimming took 6 bases from V and 8 from J, leaving 16 bases between them. The CDR3, as DNA: TGTGCCAGCAGAAGAGGACAAGTTAGAGGCTACACCTTC. Protein product: CASRRGQVRGYTF.

This clonotype was seen many times. The CDR3 DNA reads TGTGCCAGCAGCTTTGTAGCGGATTCTTACAATGAGCAGTTCTTC. It yields the protein CASSFVADSYNEQFF. J is TRBJ2-1 and V is TRBV7-6; tentative D call: TRBD2 (6 bases). CDR1 is SGHVS and CDR2 is FNYEAQ in the germline V gene. V lost 3 bases, J lost 4 bases, and 13 bases lay in between. The CDR3 has 15 amino acids. Full variable domain (outside the CDR3, taken from reference TRBV7-6 and TRBJ2-1): GAGVSQSPRYKVTKRGQDVALRCDPISGHVSLYWYRQALGQGPEFLTYFNYEAQQDKSGLPNDRFSAERPEGSISTLTIQRTEQRDSAMYRCASSFVADSYNEQFFGPGTRLTVL.

The sample holds many counts of this clonotype. The chain carries TRBV7-9 and TRBJ2-1, with 11 bases fitting TRBD1. Per the germline V gene, CDR1 is SEHNR and CDR2 is FQNEAQ (reference sequence). The J segment lost 6 bases and the V segment lost 4 bases, leaving 5 bases of the junction unmatched. The CDR3 is 15 amino acids. CDR3 nucleotide sequence: TGTGCCAGCAGCTACGGACAGGGGGCTTCCAATGAGCAGTTCTTC. This gives the protein CASSYGQGASNEQFF.

There are many counts of this clonotype. The chain couples TRBV9 to TRBJ2-7, with a weak D call TRBD2 (5 bases). V lost 0 bases, J lost 3 bases, and 10 bases lay in between. There are 14 residues in the CDR3. Germline lookup yields CDR1 SGDLS and CDR2 YYNGEE. The CDR3 DNA reads as TGTGCCAGCAGCGTAGACCCAGGAGGCTACGAGCAGTACTTC. It specifies CASSVDPGGYEQYF.

This clonotype was recorded at least ten times. The chain combines TRBV27 with TRBJ2-1; TRBD1 matches 10 bases. The germline gives CDR1 MNHEY, CDR2 SMNVEV (reference sequence). V trimming: 9 bases; J trimming: 7 bases; junction bases outside the gene matches: 9. CDR3 length: 14 amino acids. CDR3 residues: CASKDRGGWNEQFF. The DNA for the CDR3 is TGTGCCAGTAAGGACAGGGGGGGATGGAATGAGCAGTTCTTC.

The chain uses TRBV29-1 and TRBJ2-3; D is tentatively TRBD1 or TRBD2 (5 bases each). V lost 4 bases to trimming and J lost 0 bases, with 17 bases between them. This CDR3 has 16 residues. Germline V gives CDR1 SQVTM, CDR2 ANQGSEA. This CDR3 is CSVVLRDGTSTDTQYF. CDR3 sequence (DNA): TGCAGCGTTGTACTTAGGGACGGAACTAGCACAGATACGCAGTATTTT.

The sample holds many counts of this clonotype. This chain joins TRBV5-1 and TRBJ2-5, with a tentative D call TRBD1 (5 bases). Trimming cost V 1 base and J 0 bases, with 10 bases left between them. From germline, CDR1 is SGHRS and CDR2 YFSETQ. This CDR3 spans 15 amino acids. CDR3 residues: CASSLSGAYQETQYF. The CDR3 DNA reads TGCGCCAGCAGCTTGTCTGGGGCGTACCAAGAGACCCAGTACTTC.

This clonotype was seen at least ten times. The chain uses TRBV7-2 and TRBJ2-1; 11 nucleotides agree with TRBD2. Looked up from germline, CDR1 is SGHTA and CDR2 is FQGNSA. After removal of 0 bases from V and 9 bases from J, the junction contained 7 bases not matched to a gene. The CDR3 loop spans 16 amino acids. CDR3 protein: CASSLAGTSGVVEQFF. The CDR3 DNA sequence: TGTGCCAGCAGCTTAGCCGGGACTAGCGGAGTAGTTGAGCAGTTCTTC.

The sample holds many counts of this clonotype. The chain joins TRBV13 to TRBJ2-7; tentatively, D is TRBD2 (7 bases). Germline CDR1 is PRHDT and CDR2 is FYEKMQ (reference sequence). CDR3 length: 15 amino acids. Trimming cost V 6 bases and J 0 bases, with 15 bases left between them. The CDR3 loop is CASRAGQEGSYEQYV. The CDR3 nucleotides are TGTGCCAGCAGAGCGGGACAAGAGGGCTCCTACGAGCAGTACGTC.

This clonotype was seen at least ten times. The chain employs TRBV12-3 or TRBV12-4 and TRBJ2-5; unclear D gene. Trimming removed 3 bases from V and 1 base from J, with 6 bases in between. CDR3 length equals 13 residues. The CDR3 sequence is CASSFLTQETQYF. DNA of the CDR3: TGTGCCAGCAGTTTTCTCACCCAAGAGACCCAGTACTTC.

The chain has TRBV7-2 and TRBJ2-5; no definite D call. This CDR3 contains 14 residues. Germline V lookup: CDR1 SGHTA, CDR2 FQGNSA. V lost 1 base and J lost 2, with 8 bases in between. DNA of the CDR3: TGTGCCAGCAGCTTAGTGGTCTTACAAGAGACCCAGTACTTC. Protein product: CASSLVVLQETQYF. The whole variable domain, remainder taken from reference TRBV7-2 and TRBJ2-5, is GAGVSQSPSNKVTEKGKDVELRCDPISGHTALYWYRQSLGQGLEFLIYFQGNSAPDKSGLPSDRFSAERTGGSVSTLTIQRTQQEDSAVYLCASSLVVLQETQYFGPGTRLLVL.

This clonotype appeared a few times. This chain links TRBV7-2 with TRBJ2-3; D tentatively fits TRBD1 or TRBD2 (5 bases each). The CDR3 has 13 residues. V was pared by 3 bases and J by 9 bases, with 13 bases between. In germline, CDR1 is SGHTA, CDR2 FQGNSA. CDR3 amino acids: CASSFDLGETQYF. For the CDR3, the DNA is TGTGCCAGCAGCTTTGATTTGGGGGAGACGCAGTATTTT.

Here the CDR3 DNA reads TGCAGTGCTAAGATCGGGGGGGGCACTGAAGCTTTCTTT. It translates to CSAKIGGGTEAFF. The genes are TRBV20-1 and TRBJ1-1; possibly TRBD1 for D (5 bases). The germline gives CDR1 DFQATT, CDR2 SNEGSKA (reference sequence). The ends were cut back, 4 bases at V and 4 bases at J, with 13 bases in the middle. CDR3 length equals 13 residues.

This clonotype occurred many times. J is TRBJ2-1 and V is TRBV7-2; TRBD2 aligns across 9 bases. Losses at the gene ends were 5 bases for V and 5 bases for J; bases not matched to a gene: 10. The CDR3 contains 16 residues. CDR1 is SGHTA, CDR2 FQGNSA, per germline. CDR3 sequence (DNA): TGTGCCAGCAGCCCCAGTGGACTAGCGAGAAACAATGAGCAGTTCTTC. This gives the protein CASSPSGLARNNEQFF.

This clonotype has at least ten counts. This CDR3 is CASSLLVRVGTDTQYF. CDR3 nucleotide sequence: TGTGCCAGCAGTTTATTGGTCCGGGTCGGCACAGATACGCAGTATTTT. The chain uses TRBV28 and TRBJ2-3; the D is unclear. The CDR3 is 16 residues long. In germline, CDR1 is MDHEN, CDR2 SYDVKM. Trimming left V 1 base short and J 1 base short, with 12 bases between.